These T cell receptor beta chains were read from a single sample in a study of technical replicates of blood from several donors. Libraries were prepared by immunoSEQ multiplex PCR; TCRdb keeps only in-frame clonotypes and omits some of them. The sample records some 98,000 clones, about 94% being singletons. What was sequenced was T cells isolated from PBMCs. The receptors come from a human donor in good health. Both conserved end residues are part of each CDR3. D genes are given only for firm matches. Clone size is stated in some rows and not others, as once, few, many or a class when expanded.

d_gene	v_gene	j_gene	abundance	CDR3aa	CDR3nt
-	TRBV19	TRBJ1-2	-	CASSIIVGNYGYTF	TGTGCCAGTAGTATAATTGTCGGGAACTATGGCTACACCTTC
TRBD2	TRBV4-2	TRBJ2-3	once	CASSQDPASGRVSAGSQYF	TGTGCCAGCAGCCAAGATCCGGCTAGCGGGAGGGTATCTGCAGGGTCGCAGTATTTT
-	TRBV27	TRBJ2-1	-	CASSPARGAYNEQFF	TGTGCCAGCAGCCCCGCTCGGGGGGCATACAATGAGCAGTTCTTC
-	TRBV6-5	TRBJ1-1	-	CASSYSVGGGSTEAFF	TGTGCCAGCAGTTACTCGGTGGGGGGAGGTAGCACTGAAGCTTTCTTT
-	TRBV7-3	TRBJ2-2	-	CASSFLNTGELFF	TGTGCCAGCAGCTTTCTGAACACCGGGGAGCTGTTTTTT
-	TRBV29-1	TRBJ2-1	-	CSVESNEQFF	TGCAGCGTTGAGAGTAATGAGCAGTTCTTC
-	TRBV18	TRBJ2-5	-	CASSPGLGRQPYPETQYF	TGTGCCAGCTCACCCGGATTGGGCCGGCAGCCCTACCCGGAGACCCAGTACTTC
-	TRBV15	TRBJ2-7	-	CATSRARENSYEQYF	TGTGCCACCAGCAGAGCTCGGGAAAACTCCTACGAGCAGTACTTC
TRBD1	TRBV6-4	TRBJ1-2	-	CASSEALRGRSNYGYTF	TGTGCCAGCAGTGAGGCACTTAGGGGGCGTAGCAACTATGGCTACACCTTC
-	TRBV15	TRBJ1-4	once	CATSRGSNEKLFF	TGTGCCACCAGCAGAGGCAGTAATGAAAAACTGTTTTTT
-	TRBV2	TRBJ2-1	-	CASSVGLGDEQFF	TGTGCCAGCAGTGTGGGACTCGGTGATGAGCAGTTCTTC
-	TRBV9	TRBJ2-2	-	CASSVVEATGELFF	TGTGCCAGCAGCGTAGTCGAAGCGACCGGGGAGCTGTTTTTT
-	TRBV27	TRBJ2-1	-	CASSSGNHRSYNEQFF	TGTGCCAGCAGTTCAGGGAATCATCGCTCCTACAATGAGCAGTTCTTC
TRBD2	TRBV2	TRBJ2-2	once	CASSEAKGLAGRAGELFF	TGTGCCAGCAGTGAAGCAAAGGGACTAGCGGGACGAGCCGGGGAGCTGTTTTTT
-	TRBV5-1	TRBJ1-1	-	CASSLTGMNTEAFF	TGCGCCAGCAGCTTGACAGGTATGAACACTGAAGCTTTCTTT
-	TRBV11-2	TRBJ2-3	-	CASSLTSLTDTQYF	TGTGCCAGCAGCCTTACTAGCTTGACAGATACGCAGTATTTT
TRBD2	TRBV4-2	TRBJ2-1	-	CASSRTGEGGNEQFF	TGTGCCAGCAGCCGTACGGGGGAGGGAGGGAATGAGCAGTTCTTC
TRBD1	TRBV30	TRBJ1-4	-	CAWSTYRGEGEKLFF	TGTGCCTGGAGTACTTACAGGGGGGAAGGGGAAAAACTGTTTTTT
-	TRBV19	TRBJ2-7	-	CASSMDGRESYEQYF	TGTGCCAGTAGTATGGACGGGAGAGAGTCCTACGAGCAGTACTTC
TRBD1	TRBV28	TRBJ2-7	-	CASSDYVVGTGQVDEQYF	TGTGCCAGCAGTGATTATGTGGTAGGGACAGGCCAGGTAGACGAGCAGTACTTC
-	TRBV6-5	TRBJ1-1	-	CASSEWEGAFF	TGTGCCAGCAGTGAATGGGAGGGAGCTTTCTTT
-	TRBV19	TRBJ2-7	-	CASSMGLGPYEQYF	TGTGCCAGTAGTATGGGACTCGGGCCCTACGAGCAGTACTTC
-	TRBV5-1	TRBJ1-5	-	CASSSTGGNQPQHF	TGCGCCAGCAGCTCCACGGGGGGCAATCAGCCCCAGCATTTT
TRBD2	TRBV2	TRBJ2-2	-	CASSSNPGLAGGELFF	TGTGCCAGCAGTAGTAACCCGGGACTAGCGGGCGGGGAGCTGTTTTTT
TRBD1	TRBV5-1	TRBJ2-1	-	CASSGGDRGLYNEQFF	TGCGCCAGCAGCGGGGGGGACAGGGGCCTTTACAATGAGCAGTTCTTC
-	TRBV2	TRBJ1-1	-	CASSPSGWAAPSETEAFF	TGTGCCAGCAGCCCCAGCGGTTGGGCAGCACCCTCTGAAACTGAAGCTTTCTTT
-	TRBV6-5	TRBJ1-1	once	CAKEPTGPNTEAFF	TGTGCCAAAGAACCGACAGGCCCGAACACTGAAGCTTTCTTT
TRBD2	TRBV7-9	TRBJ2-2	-	CASSTPWREGNTGELFF	TGTGCCAGCAGCACCCCATGGCGGGAGGGGAACACCGGGGAGCTGTTTTTT
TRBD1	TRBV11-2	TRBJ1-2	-	CASSLDEYRGGGYTF	TGTGCCAGCAGCTTAGATGAGTACAGGGGAGGTGGCTACACCTTC
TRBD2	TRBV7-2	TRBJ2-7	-	CASSIISGRAYHEQYF	TGTGCCAGCAGCATAATTAGCGGGAGGGCCTACCACGAGCAGTACTTC
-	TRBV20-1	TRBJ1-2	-	CSAKYGGYTF	TGCAGTGCCAAATATGGCGGCTACACCTTC
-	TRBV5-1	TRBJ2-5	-	CASSTRTDLLETQYF	TGCGCCAGCAGCACCCGGACAGACCTTTTAGAGACCCAGTACTTC
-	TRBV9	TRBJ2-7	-	CASSVDSYMYEQYF	TGTGCCAGCAGCGTAGACAGTTATATGTACGAGCAGTACTTC
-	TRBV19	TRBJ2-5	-	CASSIDSTQETQYF	TGTGCCAGTAGTATAGACAGTACCCAAGAGACCCAGTACTTC
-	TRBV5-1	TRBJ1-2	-	CASSPDRREGYTF	TGCGCCAGCAGTCCCGACAGGCGCGAGGGCTACACCTTC
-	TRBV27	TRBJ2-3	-	CASRSEDTQYF	TGTGCCAGCCGATCCGAGGATACGCAGTATTTT
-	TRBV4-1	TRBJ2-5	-	CASSTSVNRVETQYF	TGCGCCAGCAGCACCAGCGTAAACAGGGTGGAGACCCAGTACTTC
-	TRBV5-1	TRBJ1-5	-	CASYQGGRGLWPQHF	TGCGCCAGCTATCAGGGTGGGAGGGGCTTGTGGCCCCAGCATTTT
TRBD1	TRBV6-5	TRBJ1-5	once	CASSYAEGANQPQHF	TGTGCCAGCAGTTACGCGGAGGGGGCAAATCAGCCCCAGCATTTT
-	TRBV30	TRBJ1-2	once	CAWSVLIGQGGGYTF	TGTGCCTGGAGTGTACTTATCGGGCAGGGTGGCGGCTACACCTTC
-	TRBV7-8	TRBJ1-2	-	CASSLGEGVYTF	TGTGCCAGCAGCTTAGGAGAAGGGGTCTACACCTTC
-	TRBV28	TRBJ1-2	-	CASSLRGVGYTF	TGTGCCAGCAGTTTACGGGGTGTTGGCTACACCTTC
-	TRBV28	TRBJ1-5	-	CASSWRRNQPQHF	TGTGCCAGCAGTTGGCGGCGCAATCAGCCCCAGCATTTT
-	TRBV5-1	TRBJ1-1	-	CASSLDGYREAFF	TGCGCCAGCAGCTTGGATGGTTACAGGGAAGCTTTCTTT
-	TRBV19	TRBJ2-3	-	CASSPRGEDTQYF	TGTGCCAGTAGCCCCCGGGGAGAGGATACGCAGTATTTT